This entry features one T cell receptor beta chain sequence. Its antigen is currently unknown. This entry comes from a study of blood T cells in healthy people across ages. Overall study context: About one barcoded beta molecule per two T cells came from capture by template switching.

This CDR3 is built from 17 residues. CDR1 and CDR2 (germline): LGHDT, YNNKEL (reference sequence). V lost 0 bases and J lost 10, with 21 bases in between. Findings and caveats of the study: Donors of long life had a larger count of naive CD4+ cells and greater diversity than aged donors.

Next came a second PCR, run for about 7 to 12 cycles, which used a sample-barcoded 5' primer along with a J-beta primer mix. Each cDNA molecule carried a tag from a template-switch adaptor that contained 12 random nucleotides. TCRdb fed the 5' RACE reads into MiXCR, producing one record per CDR3 protein. Among about 1.5 million distinct CDR3 sequences, approximately 42% were seen once, and the ten largest hold over 3.5%. Samples each yielded at least 6 micrograms of total RNA. Material: blood. The chain couples TRBV3-1 to TRBJ1-4, with TRBD1 as a possible D gene (6 bases). This sequence was found in a woman under 30 in good health. The CDR3 reads CASSQDRWGLTAGKLFF. CDR3 bases: TGTGCCAGCAGCCAAGATCGGTGGGGGCTTACGGCCGGAAAACTGTTTTTT. Combining the CDR3 with reference TRBV3-1 and TRBJ1-4 gives the whole variable domain DTAVSQTPKYLVTQMGNDKSIKCEQNLGHDTMYWYKQDSKKFLKIMFSYNNKELIINETVPNRFSPKSPDKAHLNLHINSLELGDSAVYFCASSQDRWGLTAGKLFFGSGTQLSVL.